This TCR beta chain was captured in a study of blood T cell repertoires in COVID-19. Whole-study context: The samples span acute and convalescent COVID-19 from the United States, Italy and Spain. The analysed material was cDNA or gDNA that came from T cells, B-cell-depleted T cells, or PBMCs.

As processed by the authors: Estimates of nucleated cell counts were drawn from the amplification of reference gene primers. Measured with immunoSEQ multiplex PCR; TCRdb has only the in-frame clones, and not every one. The DNA was the basis for D and trimming; V, J and clone size are from that table. This sample has about 80,000 clones, with 82% found just once. Trimming cost V 7 bases and J 3 bases; bases outside gene matches: 17. The germline V gene encodes CDR1 SEHNR and CDR2 FQNEAQ (reference sequence). The CDR3 covers 18 residues. V is TRBV7-9 and J is TRBJ2-5; 10 bases match TRBD2. The receptor was derived from a human donor in a cohort sampled during active COVID-19. Sequenced input: peripheral blood. The CDR3, as DNA: TGTGCCAGCACCAACCTGCTCGGGCTAGCGGGGGCCGAAGAGACCCAGTACTTC. It translates to CASTNLLGLAGAEETQYF.